These T cell receptor beta chains were read from a single sample in a study of blood T cell repertoires in COVID-19. Measured with immunoSEQ multiplex PCR; TCRdb has only the in-frame clones, and not every one. Of about 100,000 clones in the sample, around 92% were seen once. The specimen sequenced was peripheral blood. The receptors were gathered from a man between 50 and 59 years old with active COVID-19. The conserved cysteine and the conserved F or W are not part of the CDR3 here.

V,J,CDR3
TRBV2,TRBJ2-7,ASSLTGGIYEQY
TRBV30,TRBJ2-5,AWRGTGETQY
TRBV5-6,TRBJ2-1,ASSLAREVYEWQF
TRBV6-5,TRBJ2-7,ASSSGTVDYEQY
TRBV6-1,TRBJ2-7,ASSEGQIEVYEQY
TRBV5-6,TRBJ1-2,ASSFSNYGYT
TRBV24-1,TRBJ2-2,ATSTPSGGRAATGELF
TRBV19,TRBJ1-5,ASRRQQNQPQH
TRBV6-5,TRBJ1-2,ASSYSAGANGYT
TRBV19,TRBJ2-1,ASSSMRNEQF
TRBV28,TRBJ2-4,ASSLFSTGAKNIQY
TRBV2,TRBJ2-7,ASSITLEQY
TRBV27,TRBJ2-7,ASSLIPGDYEQY
TRBV19,TRBJ2-1,ASSTQGDYLNEQF
TRBV4-1,TRBJ1-3,ASSQPSDRRSSGNTIY
TRBV9,TRBJ1-6,ASGTGDRFNSPLH